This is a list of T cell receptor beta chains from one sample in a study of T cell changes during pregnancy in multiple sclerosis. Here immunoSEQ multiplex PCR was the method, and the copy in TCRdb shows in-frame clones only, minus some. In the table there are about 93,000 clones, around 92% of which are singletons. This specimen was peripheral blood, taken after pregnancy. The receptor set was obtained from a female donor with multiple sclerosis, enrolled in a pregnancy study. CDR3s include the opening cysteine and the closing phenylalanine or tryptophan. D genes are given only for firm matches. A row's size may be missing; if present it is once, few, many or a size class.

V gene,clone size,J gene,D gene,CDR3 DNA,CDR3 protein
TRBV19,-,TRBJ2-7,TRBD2,TGTGCCAGTAGTATTAGCGGGAGTCCCTACGAGCAGTACTTC,CASSISGSPYEQYF
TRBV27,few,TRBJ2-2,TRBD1,TGTGCCAGCAGTGCTACAGGGGTTACGAACACCGGGGAGCTGTTTTTT,CASSATGVTNTGELFF
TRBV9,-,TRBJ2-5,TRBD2,TGTGCCAGCAGCGTAGGGACTAGAGAAGAGACCCAGTACTTC,CASSVGTREETQYF
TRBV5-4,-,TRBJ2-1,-,TGTGCCAGCAGCCTCCAGGGGAGCTCCTACAATGAGCAGTTCTTC,CASSLQGSSYNEQFF
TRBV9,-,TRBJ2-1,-,TGTGCCAGCAGCGGCCGGGACTGGGCACAAGAGCAGTTCTTC,CASSGRDWAQEQFF
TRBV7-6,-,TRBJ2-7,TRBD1,TGTGCCAGCAGCTCGACGAACAGGGGGCTTGATAGAAACGAGCAGTACTTC,CASSSTNRGLDRNEQYF
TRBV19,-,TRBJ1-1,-,TGTGCCAGTAGTATTAATTTTGCAGTACCGGAAGCTTTCTTT,CASSINFAVPEAFF
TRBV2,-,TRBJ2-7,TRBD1,TGTGCCAGCAGTGCTTGGACAGGGTTCTACGAGCAGTACTTC,CASSAWTGFYEQYF
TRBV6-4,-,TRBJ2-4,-,TGTGCCAGCAGTGAGACGGCAGGGGATGGCAAAAACATTCAGTACTTC,CASSETAGDGKNIQYF
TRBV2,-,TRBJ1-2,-,TGTGCCAGCGGCGGGGTCGGGGGAAAAAGTGGTGGCTACACCTTC,CASGGVGGKSGGYTF
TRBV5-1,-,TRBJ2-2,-,TGCGCCAGCAGCTTGGCAGGCGGGGCGAACACCGGGGAGCTGTTTTTT,CASSLAGGANTGELFF
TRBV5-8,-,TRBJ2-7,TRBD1,TGTGCCAGCAGCTTGGGACAGGGACCCTCCTACGAGCAGTACTTC,CASSLGQGPSYEQYF
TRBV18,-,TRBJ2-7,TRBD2,TGTGCCAGCTCACCGGGACTAGCGGGGAGATACGAGCAGTACTTC,CASSPGLAGRYEQYF